This T cell receptor beta chain was profiled in a study of blood T cell repertoires in COVID-19. Produced via immunoSEQ multiplex PCR; TCRdb's table is partial and in-frame only. The table lists approximately 320,000 clones, 89% of them singletons, with around 10% in the top ten. Enrollment of patients from Seattle took place during active infection, with longitudinal follow-up. This CDR3 region has 13 residues. Germline V lookup: CDR1 SGHRS, CDR2 YFSETQ. Trimming removed 2 bases at V and 9 bases at J, with 12 bases between. The V and J genes are TRBV5-1 and TRBJ2-1, with D possibly being TRBD2 (5 bases). The receptor was isolated from a woman in her thirties with COVID-19, enrolled during active disease. Sequenced: peripheral blood. The CDR3 sequence is CASSFIQRSEQFF. CDR3 sequence (DNA): TGCGCCAGCAGCTTTATCCAGCGGAGTGAGCAGTTCTTC.